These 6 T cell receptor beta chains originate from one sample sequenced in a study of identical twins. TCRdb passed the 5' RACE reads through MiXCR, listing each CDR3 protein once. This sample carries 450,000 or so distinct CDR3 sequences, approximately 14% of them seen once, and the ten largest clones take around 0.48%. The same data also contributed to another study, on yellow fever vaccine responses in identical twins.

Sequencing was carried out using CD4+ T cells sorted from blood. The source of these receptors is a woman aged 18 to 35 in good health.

CDR3 nucleotides: TGTGCCAGCAGTTACTTTTCACAGTCTGATTCACCCCTCCACTTT. Translating it yields CASSYFSQSDSPLHF. The J gene is TRBJ1-6, the V gene TRBV6-5, with no clear D. This CDR3 has 15 amino acids. CDR1 is MNHEY, CDR2 SVGAGI, per germline. V lost 1 base to trimming and J lost 8 bases, with 12 bases between them.

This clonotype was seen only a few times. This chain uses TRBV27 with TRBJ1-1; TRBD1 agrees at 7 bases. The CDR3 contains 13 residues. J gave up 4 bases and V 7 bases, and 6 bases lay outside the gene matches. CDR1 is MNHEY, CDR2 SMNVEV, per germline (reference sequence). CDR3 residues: CASMTGKATEAFF. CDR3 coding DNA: TGTGCCAGCATGACAGGGAAGGCCACTGAAGCTTTCTTT.

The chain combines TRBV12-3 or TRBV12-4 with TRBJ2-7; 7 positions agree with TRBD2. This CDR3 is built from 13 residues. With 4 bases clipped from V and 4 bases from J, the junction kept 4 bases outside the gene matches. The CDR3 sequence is CASSSPGGYEQYF. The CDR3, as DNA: TGTGCCAGCAGTTCCCCCGGGGGGTACGAGCAGTACTTC.

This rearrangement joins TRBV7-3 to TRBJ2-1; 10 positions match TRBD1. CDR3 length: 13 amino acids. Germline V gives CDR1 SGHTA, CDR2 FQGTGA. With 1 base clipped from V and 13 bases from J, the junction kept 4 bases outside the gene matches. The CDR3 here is CASSLMGQGTQFF. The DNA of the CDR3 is TGTGCCAGCAGCTTAATGGGACAGGGGACTCAGTTCTTC.

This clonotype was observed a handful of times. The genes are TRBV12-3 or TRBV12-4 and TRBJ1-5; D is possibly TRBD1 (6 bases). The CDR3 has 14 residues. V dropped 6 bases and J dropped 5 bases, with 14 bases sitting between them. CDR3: CASRLDRRDQPQHF. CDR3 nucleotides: TGTGCCAGCAGACTCGACAGGAGGGATCAGCCCCAGCATTTT.

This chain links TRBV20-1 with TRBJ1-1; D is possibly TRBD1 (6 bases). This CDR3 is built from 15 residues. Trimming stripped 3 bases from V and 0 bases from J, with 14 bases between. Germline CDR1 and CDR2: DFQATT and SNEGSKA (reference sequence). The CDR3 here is CSARDSRTLNTEAFF. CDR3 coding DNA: TGCAGTGCTAGGGACAGCCGGACCTTGAACACTGAAGCTTTCTTT.